The rows below give T cell receptor beta chains drawn from one sample of a study of neurological immune-mediated disorders. TCRdb reprocessed the 5' RACE reads via MiXCR and lists one record per CDR3 protein. The table records roughly 55,000 distinct CDR3 sequences, 15% to 20% of them present only once. Sequencing was done on a sample of PBMCs. The receptors shown here come from a man in his sixties in good health. The CDR3 runs from the conserved cysteine through the conserved F or W. The order of the fields is J gene, V gene, clone size, D gene, CDR3 protein, CDR3 DNA. D genes are given only for firm matches. Clone sizes are given selectively: once, few, many, or a class where the clone is expanded.

TRBJ2-3 | TRBV10-3 | many | TRBD1 | CAISESNRGGTDTQYF | TGTGCCATCAGTGAGTCGAACAGGGGTGGCACAGATACGCAGTATTTT
TRBJ2-7 | TRBV20-1 | many | TRBD1 | CSARPGQGASEQYF | TGCAGTGCCCGTCCGGGACAGGGGGCTTCCGAGCAGTACTTC
TRBJ2-6 | TRBV6-2/TRBV6-3 | NA | NA | CASSGQFSGANVLTF | TGTGCCAGCAGTGGGCAGTTCTCTGGGGCCAACGTCCTGACTTTC
TRBJ1-2 | TRBV20-1 | few | NA | CSARRPESSGYTF | TGCAGTGCTAGGCGTCCAGAATCCTCCGGCTACACCTTC
TRBJ2-5 | TRBV7-2 | many | NA | CASSGFIQETQYF | TGTGCCAGCAGCGGATTCATCCAAGAGACCCAGTACTTC
TRBJ2-5 | TRBV25-1 | few | NA | CASSEYLAGGGLGETQYF | TGTGCCAGCAGTGAATATCTCGCCGGCGGCGGACTCGGGGAGACCCAGTACTTC
TRBJ2-7 | TRBV7-2 | many | NA | CASSPRGGAHSYEQYF | TGTGCCAGCAGCCCCAGGGGGGGAGCGCACTCCTACGAGCAGTACTTC
TRBJ1-4 | TRBV6-2/TRBV6-3 | many | NA | CASSYSGPKLFF | TGTGCCAGCAGTTACTCCGGACCCAAACTGTTTTTT
TRBJ1-3 | TRBV27 | many | TRBD1 | CASSSWTGGNTIYF | TGTGCCAGCAGCTCCTGGACAGGGGGAAACACCATATATTTT
TRBJ2-1 | TRBV18 | few | NA | CASSPPERANEQFF | TGTGCCAGCTCACCTCCCGAGCGGGCCAATGAGCAGTTCTTC
TRBJ2-7 | TRBV5-1 | many | NA | CASSRTLASYEQYF | TGCGCCAGCAGCCGGACCCTAGCTTCCTACGAGCAGTACTTC
TRBJ1-1 | TRBV20-1 | many | TRBD1 | CSASSRTGVLGTEAFF | TGCAGTGCTAGTTCTAGGACAGGGGTTTTGGGCACTGAAGCTTTCTTT
TRBJ1-3 | TRBV25-1 | many | NA | CASSGNRDFSGNTIYF | TGTGCCAGCAGTGGTAACAGGGATTTCTCTGGAAACACCATATATTTT
TRBJ1-2 | TRBV20-1 | many | TRBD1 | CSAKGGQGTYGYTF | TGCAGTGCGAAAGGGGGACAGGGAACCTATGGCTACACCTTC
TRBJ1-2 | TRBV24-1 | NA | TRBD1 | CATSGTGEGESYTF | TGTGCCACCAGTGGTACAGGGGAGGGGGAAAGCTACACCTTC
TRBJ2-7 | TRBV5-1 | many | NA | CASSLDGGGPGDEQYF | TGCGCCAGCAGCTTGGATGGGGGGGGCCCAGGGGACGAGCAGTACTTC
TRBJ2-1 | TRBV5-1 | many | TRBD2 | CANSLTSGKGNEQFF | TGCGCCAACAGCCTCACTAGCGGTAAGGGGAATGAGCAGTTCTTC
TRBJ2-5 | TRBV29-1 | many | TRBD1 | CSVGTGQGLRETQYF | TGCAGCGTTGGAACGGGACAGGGGCTTAGAGAGACCCAGTACTTC
TRBJ1-6 | TRBV5-5 | many | NA | CASSYSPVNSPLHF | TGTGCCAGCAGCTACTCTCCAGTAAATTCACCCCTCCACTTT
TRBJ2-1 | TRBV6-5 | many | TRBD2 | CASSSSTSGRRTYNEQFF | TGTGCCAGCAGTTCCTCGACTAGCGGGAGAAGGACCTACAATGAGCAGTTCTTC
TRBJ2-7 | TRBV5-1 | many | TRBD2 | CASSTRTGGSYEQYF | TGCGCCAGCAGCACCCGGACGGGAGGCTCCTACGAGCAGTACTTC
TRBJ2-5 | TRBV10-3 | many | TRBD1 | CAIKRQGDAETQYF | TGTGCCATCAAGAGACAGGGAGATGCAGAGACCCAGTACTTC
TRBJ2-1 | TRBV10-1 | many | TRBD2 | CASSELRDYSNEQFF | TGCGCCAGCAGTGAGCTCCGGGACTACTCCAATGAGCAGTTCTTC
TRBJ2-3 | TRBV7-2 | many | TRBD2 | CASSLAGLAGADTQYF | TGTGCCAGCAGCTTAGCGGGACTAGCGGGAGCAGATACGCAGTATTTT
TRBJ2-7 | TRBV7-9 | medium-sized | NA | CASSPHAGQLYEQYF | TGTGCCAGCAGCCCCCACGCAGGGCAACTCTACGAGCAGTACTTC
TRBJ1-1 | TRBV5-1 | NA | NA | CAISTNGDTEAFF | TGCGCCATTAGCACTAACGGGGACACTGAAGCTTTCTTT
TRBJ2-7 | TRBV5-1 | many | NA | CASSLIGLSGVGEQYF | TGCGCCAGCAGCTTGATAGGTCTTTCGGGAGTCGGCGAGCAGTACTTC
TRBJ2-7 | TRBV20-1 | many | TRBD2 | CSASLADLTYEQYF | TGCAGTGCTAGTCTAGCGGACCTAACCTACGAGCAGTACTTC
TRBJ2-5 | TRBV10-3 | medium-sized | NA | CAISRGYQETQYF | TGTGCCATCAGCAGGGGCTACCAAGAGACCCAGTACTTC
TRBJ1-2 | TRBV7-2 | many | NA | CASSLGAGRRRGGSYGYTF | TGTGCCAGCAGCCTCGGAGCAGGGCGCAGGAGAGGGGGGAGCTATGGCTACACCTTC
TRBJ1-2 | TRBV28 | few | NA | CASSYPGGYTF | TGTGCCAGCAGTTACCCTGGGGGCTACACCTTC
TRBJ2-1 | TRBV7-2 | many | NA | CASSESQWAGEQFF | TGTGCCAGCAGCGAATCCCAGTGGGCGGGTGAGCAGTTCTTC
TRBJ1-2 | TRBV12-3/TRBV12-4 | many | TRBD1 | CASVPSGTAYGYTF | TGTGCCAGCGTCCCCAGCGGGACAGCCTATGGCTACACCTTC
TRBJ2-5 | TRBV5-1 | medium-sized | TRBD2 | CASSLSSGRAKETQYF | TGCGCCAGCAGCTTAAGTAGCGGGAGGGCCAAAGAGACCCAGTACTTC
TRBJ2-1 | TRBV5-1 | many | TRBD2 | CASSPGTSGRSDEQFF | TGCGCCAGCAGCCCCGGGACTAGCGGGAGAAGCGATGAGCAGTTCTTC
TRBJ2-5 | TRBV12-5 | many | NA | CASGLITGTLMWTQYF | TGTGCTAGTGGTTTGATAACCGGGACCCTCATGTGGACCCAGTACTTC
TRBJ1-1 | TRBV6-2/TRBV6-3 | many | NA | CASSGGQNTEAFF | TGTGCCAGCAGTGGGGGACAGAACACTGAAGCTTTCTTT
TRBJ2-6 | TRBV11-1 | NA | TRBD1 | CASSPQGVSLSGANVLTF | TGTGCCAGCAGCCCCCAGGGGGTTTCACTCTCTGGGGCCAACGTCCTGACTTTC
TRBJ2-5 | TRBV12-3/TRBV12-4 | NA | NA | CASSFGQQGTQYF | TGTGCCAGCAGTTTCGGCCAGCAAGGGACCCAGTACTTC
TRBJ2-1 | TRBV29-1 | NA | NA | CSVPTVGYNEQFF | TGCAGCGTTCCCACAGTGGGGTACAATGAGCAGTTCTTC
TRBJ2-1 | TRBV5-1 | many | TRBD2 | CASSPRSGTDNEQFF | TGCGCCAGCAGCCCGAGAAGCGGGACGGACAATGAGCAGTTCTTC
TRBJ1-4 | TRBV7-9 | many | NA | CASSDPPSGRANEKLFF | TGTGCCAGCAGCGACCCCCCGTCCGGCCGGGCTAATGAAAAACTGTTTTTT
TRBJ2-3 | TRBV7-9 | many | NA | CASSRGRSSTDTQYF | TGTGCCAGCAGCCGGGGGCGGAGTAGCACAGATACGCAGTATTTT
TRBJ2-3 | TRBV7-8 | NA | NA | CASSLLGWRPDTQYF | TGTGCCAGCAGCTTACTAGGCTGGAGGCCAGATACGCAGTATTTT
TRBJ2-6 | TRBV7-9 | many | NA | CASSPRTVSDFLPGANVLTF | TGTGCCAGCAGCCCCCGGACAGTTTCGGACTTTCTTCCTGGGGCCAACGTCCTGACTTTC
TRBJ1-2 | TRBV7-9 | many | NA | CASSLGAGSLYGYTF | TGTGCCAGCAGCTTAGGAGCAGGTTCCCTCTATGGCTACACCTTC
TRBJ1-2 | TRBV5-1 | many | TRBD1 | CASSPGQGYGYTF | TGCGCCAGCAGCCCCGGACAGGGCTATGGCTACACCTTC
TRBJ1-1 | TRBV5-1 | few | TRBD1 | CASSRLGQVNTEAFF | TGCGCCAGCAGCCGACTGGGACAGGTTAACACTGAAGCTTTCTTT
TRBJ2-1 | TRBV7-2 | many | TRBD2 | CASSLVGLAGGGEQFF | TGTGCCAGCAGCTTAGTAGGACTAGCGGGAGGCGGTGAGCAGTTCTTC
TRBJ1-3 | TRBV12-3/TRBV12-4 | many | NA | CASSFYGTRGNTIYF | TGTGCCAGCAGTTTCTACGGGACTCGGGGCAACACCATATATTTT
TRBJ2-6 | TRBV3-1 | many | TRBD1 | CASSPRPGQGTGANVLTF | TGTGCCAGCAGCCCCCGCCCGGGACAGGGGACCGGGGCCAACGTCCTGACTTTC